This T cell receptor (beta chain) is drawn from a study of blood T cell repertoires in COVID-19. At the level of the study: From T cells, B-cell-depleted T cells, or PBMCs came the material, which was cDNA or gDNA.

There are 13 residues in the CDR3. The ends were cut back, 7 bases at V and 7 bases at J, with 16 bases in the middle. The germline V gene has CDR1 SNHLY and CDR2 FYNNEI. The repertoire was sequenced with immunoSEQ multiplex PCR; TCRdb's copy has only in-frame clones and lacks some. The sample yields more than 9,500 clones, 65% to 90% seen once. The sample was peripheral blood. The chain is built from TRBV2 and TRBJ2-5; D perhaps matches TRBD2 (6 bases). The source is a woman in her sixties or seventies with acute or convalescent COVID-19. The CDR3 DNA follows: TGTGCCAGCAAGCAAAGTTTTAGCGGGACCCAGTACTTC. It encodes CASKQSFSGTQYF.